The next 4 T cell receptor beta chains were all read from a single sample in a study of shared clonotypes between healthy human individuals. The data were produced by immunoSEQ multiplex PCR, yet TCRdb's version contains in-frame clones alone and is incomplete. Here the sample spans more than 850,000 clones, about 84% being singletons. The sample taken for sequencing was memory CD4+ T cells from PBMCs. Subset denoted: CD45RA-negative fraction. The receptor set was obtained from a man between 18 and 35 years old in good health. Some clones in this sample may be carry-over from other donors' samples.

This clone was observed a handful of times. The rearrangement links TRBV25-1 to TRBJ2-1; possible D gene TRBD1, 6 bases. V gave up 5 bases and J gave up 0 bases, with 11 bases separating them. The CDR3 extends over 15 amino acids. Germline V gene sequence: CDR1 MGHDK, CDR2 SYGVNS. CDR3 protein: CASSSDRSSYNEQFF. The CDR3 DNA reads TGTGCCAGCAGTTCTGACAGGAGCTCCTACAATGAGCAGTTCTTC.

This sequence joins TRBV6-6 and TRBJ1-5; D perhaps matches TRBD1 (5 bases). Per germline, CDR1 MNHNY and CDR2 SVGAGI (reference sequence). The ends were cut back, 0 bases at V and 1 base at J, with 10 bases in the middle. The CDR3 covers 16 residues. CDR3 bases: TGTGCCAGCAGTTACTCGACGGCAGGGAGCAATCAGCCCCAGCATTTT. Its translation: CASSYSTAGSNQPQHF.

The chain couples TRBV28 to TRBJ2-1, with 10 bases aligning to TRBD1. This CDR3 contains 15 residues. The germline V gene encodes CDR1 MDHEN and CDR2 SYDVKM. V lost 6 bases, J lost 9 bases, and 11 bases stayed unmatched. The CDR3 region is CASSNPGQGTIEQFF. CDR3 bases: TGTGCCAGCAGCAACCCGGGACAGGGGACGATTGAGCAGTTCTTC.

This chain joins TRBV29-1 and TRBJ2-5; the D gene could be TRBD1 or TRBD2 (7 bases each). The germline V and J ends were trimmed by 5 bases and 4 bases, with 17 bases remaining between them. CDR1 is SQVTM and CDR2 is ANQGSEA in the germline V gene. This CDR3 contains 14 residues. The CDR3 coding sequence is TGCAGCGTTTCTCGACAGGGCGGGGGAGAGACCCAGTACTTC. Its protein product is CSVSRQGGGETQYF.